This TCR beta chain was sequenced for a study of response to subunit inactivated influenza vaccine. One entry per CDR3 protein results from TCRdb running MiXCR on the RT-PCR reads. The repertoire has fewer than 700,000 distinct CDR3 sequences, 13% of them found once; the top ten carry under 15%. General study results and limits: Authors suggested few new T cells are recruited by each seasonal influenza vaccination.

CDR1 and CDR2 (germline): SGHVS, FNYEAQ. The length of the CDR3 is 16 residues. V shed 1 base and J 2 bases; nucleotides not matched to a gene: 4. This clonotype showed up just a few times. Its antigen is still unknown. This TCR derives from a man aged 50 or older who received an inactivated influenza vaccine. This chain joins TRBV7-6 and TRBJ2-3; 9 bases are shared with TRBD2. This material consisted of PBMCs from blood, taken about 40 days after vaccination. The CDR3 loop reads CASSLEAGGITDTQYF. The DNA of the CDR3 is TGTGCCAGCAGCTTAGAAGCGGGGGGCATCACAGATACGCAGTATTTT.